What follows describes a single T cell receptor beta chain. Authors' analysis steps: For nucleated cells, counts were estimated from reference gene primer amplification. Measured with immunoSEQ multiplex PCR; TCRdb has only the in-frame clones, and not every one. The DNA was the basis for D and trimming; V, J and clone size are from that table. The sample lists 65,000 to 90,000 clones; approximately 78% were seen once. In germline, CDR1 is MNHEY, CDR2 SVGEGT. V dropped 2 bases and J dropped 4; count of bases not matched to a gene: 9. CDR3 size: 17 residues. The data originate from a study of blood T cell repertoires in COVID-19. About the study: Samples representing acute and convalescent COVID-19 were sourced from the United States, Italy and Spain. T cells, B-cell-depleted T cells, or PBMCs provided the cDNA or gDNA that served as material.

Sequences were obtained from peripheral blood. The receptor was isolated from a woman older than 75 with active or convalescent COVID-19. The chain joins TRBV6-2 or TRBV6-3 to TRBJ2-3; 10 positions agree with TRBD2. The CDR3 DNA reads as TGTGCCAGCAGTTACGGGGCTAGCGGGGGTTTGGCAGATACGCAGTATTTT. This sequence encodes CASSYGASGGLADTQYF.